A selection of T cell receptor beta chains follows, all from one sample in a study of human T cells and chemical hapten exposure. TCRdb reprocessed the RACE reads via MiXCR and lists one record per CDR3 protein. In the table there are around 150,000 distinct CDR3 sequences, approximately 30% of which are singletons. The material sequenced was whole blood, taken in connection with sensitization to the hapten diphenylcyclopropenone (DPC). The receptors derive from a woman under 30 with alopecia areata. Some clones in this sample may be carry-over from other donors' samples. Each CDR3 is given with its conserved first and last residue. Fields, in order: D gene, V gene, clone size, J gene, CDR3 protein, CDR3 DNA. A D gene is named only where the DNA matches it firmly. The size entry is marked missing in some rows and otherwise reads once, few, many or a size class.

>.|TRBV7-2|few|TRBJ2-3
CASTRQDTQYF
TGTGCCAGCACCAGACAGGATACGCAGTATTTT
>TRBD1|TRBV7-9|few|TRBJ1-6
CASSLVWGQDRSPLHF
TGTGCCAGCAGCTTAGTGTGGGGACAGGATCGGTCACCCCTCCACTTT
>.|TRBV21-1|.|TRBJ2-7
CAKSSGLAPYEQYF
TGTGCCAAATCATCTGGACTGGCCCCTTACGAGCAGTACTTC
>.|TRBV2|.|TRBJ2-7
CASAKGVPHEQYF
TGTGCCAGCGCGAAGGGAGTTCCCCACGAGCAGTACTTC
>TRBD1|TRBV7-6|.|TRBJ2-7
CASSLDSRQGADYEQYF
TGTGCCAGCAGCTTAGATTCCCGACAGGGGGCAGACTACGAGCAGTACTTC
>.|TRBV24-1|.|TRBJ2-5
CATSDSRRARETQYF
TGTGCCACCAGTGACTCCCGTCGGGCAAGAGAGACCCAGTACTTC
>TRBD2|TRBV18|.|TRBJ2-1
CASSFQREGREQFF
TGTGCCAGCTCGTTCCAGCGGGAGGGTCGTGAGCAGTTCTTC
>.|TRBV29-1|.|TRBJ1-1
CSGVGINTEAFF
TGCAGCGGTGTCGGGATAAACACTGAAGCTTTCTTT
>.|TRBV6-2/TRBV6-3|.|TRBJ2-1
CASSPSGLGRGEQFF
TGTGCCAGCAGTCCATCGGGACTCGGCCGGGGGGAGCAGTTCTTC
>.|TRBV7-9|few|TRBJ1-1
CASSLGQGVQGWGTEAFF
TGTGCCAGCAGCTTAGGTCAAGGGGTGCAGGGCTGGGGCACTGAAGCTTTCTTT
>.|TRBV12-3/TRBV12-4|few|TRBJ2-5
CASSFGGVQETQYF
TGTGCCAGCAGTTTCGGGGGAGTACAAGAGACCCAGTACTTC
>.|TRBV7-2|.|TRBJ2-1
CASSPGGGGSGEQFF
TGTGCCAGCAGCCCAGGGGGCGGGGGGAGCGGTGAGCAGTTCTTC
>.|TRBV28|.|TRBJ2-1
CASTTPTEQFF
TGTGCCAGCACGACACCCACGGAGCAGTTCTTC
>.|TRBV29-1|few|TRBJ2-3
CSVESEGDRAYF
TGCAGCGTTGAGAGTGAGGGGGATAGGGCTTATTTT
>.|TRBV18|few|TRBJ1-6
CASSPEGRNSPLHF
TGTGCCAGCTCACCAGAGGGAAGGAATTCACCCCTCCACTTT
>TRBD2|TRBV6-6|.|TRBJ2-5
CASSYGTSGRETQYF
TGTGCCAGCAGTTACGGGACTAGCGGGAGAGAGACCCAGTACTTC
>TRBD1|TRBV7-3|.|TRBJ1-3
CASSWSGQGSGNTIYF
TGTGCCAGCAGCTGGTCCGGACAGGGGTCTGGAAACACCATATATTTT
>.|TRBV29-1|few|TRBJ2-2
CSVPGRTNTGELFF
TGCAGCGTCCCGGGGCGGACGAACACCGGGGAGCTGTTTTTT
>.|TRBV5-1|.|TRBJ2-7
CASSLSFYEQYF
TGCGCCAGCAGCTTGAGTTTCTACGAGCAGTACTTC
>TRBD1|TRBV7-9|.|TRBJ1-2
CASSPGQRYGYTF
TGTGCCAGCAGCCCGGGACAGCGCTATGGCTACACCTTC
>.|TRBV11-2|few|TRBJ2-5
CASSFGSRETQYF
TGTGCCAGCAGCTTCGGCTCCCGGGAGACCCAGTACTTC
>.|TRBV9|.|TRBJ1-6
CASSLGIQGGSPLHF
TGTGCCAGCAGCCTAGGGATACAGGGAGGTTCACCCCTCCACTTT
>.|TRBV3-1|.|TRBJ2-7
CASSQAGELYEQYF
TGTGCCAGCAGCCAAGCGGGAGAGCTATACGAGCAGTACTTC
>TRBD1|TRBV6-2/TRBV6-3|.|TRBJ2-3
CASSGQGASDTQYF
TGTGCCAGCAGCGGACAGGGGGCATCAGATACGCAGTATTTT
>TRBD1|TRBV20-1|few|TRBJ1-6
CSAQINPGQGRSYNSPLHF
TGCAGTGCCCAGATCAACCCGGGACAGGGAAGGTCCTATAATTCACCCCTCCACTTT
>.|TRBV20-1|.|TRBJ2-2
CSARPRPREIGELFF
TGCAGTGCTAGACCCCGGCCCAGGGAGATCGGGGAGCTGTTTTTT
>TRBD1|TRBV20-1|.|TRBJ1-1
CSAETGGNTEAFF
TGCAGTGCCGAAACAGGGGGGAACACTGAAGCTTTCTTT
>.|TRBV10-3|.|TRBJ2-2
CAISGGPNTGELFF
TGTGCCATCAGCGGGGGGCCGAACACCGGGGAGCTGTTTTTT